This T cell receptor beta chain was documented in a study of identical twins. This clonotype was counted a few times. Its cognate antigen is unknown. One entry per CDR3 protein, called by TCRdb with MiXCR from the 5' RACE reads. In the table there are 510,000 or so distinct CDR3 sequences, around 15% of which are singletons. The trim removed 2 bases at V and 0 bases at J, leaving 6 bases unmatched. Germline CDR1 reads LNHNV; CDR2 reads YYDKDF (reference sequence). CDR3 length equals 19 residues. Study results and limitations: Insertion counts were lower in abundant cord blood beta clonotypes, a trend that memory repertoires did not show. Researchers caution that invariant MAIT and iNKT cells could partly confound zero-insertion analyses. Models predicted too little out-of-frame TCR alpha sharing in monozygotic twins. Beta out-of-frame sequences showed weaker excess twin sharing.

These data also formed part of another study, on yellow fever vaccine responses in identical twins.

Material: CD4+ T cells sorted from blood. The chain uses TRBV15 and TRBJ2-1; 14 bases fit TRBD2. This sequence originates from a woman aged 18-35 years in good health. The CDR3 nucleotides read TGTGCCACCAGCAGATCCCTCGGGACTAGCGGGAGCTCCTACAATGAGCAGTTCTTC. The encoded protein is CATSRSLGTSGSSYNEQFF.